Listed below are T cell receptor beta chains from one sample, sequenced in a study of cytomegalovirus exposure and HLA in healthy donors. Sequencing was performed with immunoSEQ multiplex PCR; in TCRdb, only in-frame clones are kept and a portion is missing. The sample lists approximately 150,000 clones; 75% were seen once. The sequencing sample was made of PBMCs. All receptors come from a female donor in good health and CMV-seronegative. Both conserved end residues are part of each CDR3. Each record gives: CDR3 length, clone size, J gene, D gene, V gene, CDR3 DNA, CDR3 protein. A D gene is named only where the DNA matches it firmly. A clone size is listed for some rows: how often the clone was seen (once, few, many), or a class if it is expanded.

length: 15
size: NA
J: TRBJ2-7
D: TRBD1
V: TRBV5-3
DNA: TGTGCCAGAAGCCCGGACAGGTCCAACTCCTACGAGCAGTACTTC
CDR3: CARSPDRSNSYEQYF

length: 15
size: NA
J: TRBJ2-7
D: NA
V: TRBV18
DNA: TGTGCCAGCTCACCAGGCAGGGGAGGGTCCTACGAGCAGTACTTC
CDR3: CASSPGRGGSYEQYF

length: 15
size: NA
J: TRBJ1-1
D: TRBD1
V: TRBV6-5
DNA: TGTGCCAGCAGGGGACCATCGGGACAGATCACTGAAGCTTTCTTT
CDR3: CASRGPSGQITEAFF

length: 16
size: NA
J: TRBJ2-3
D: TRBD2
V: TRBV9
DNA: TGTGCCAGCAGCGTGGGAAGCGGGGGGGAGATAGATACGCAGTATTTT
CDR3: CASSVGSGGEIDTQYF

length: 17
size: NA
J: TRBJ1-5
D: NA
V: TRBV21-1
DNA: TGTGCCAGCAGCCGGAGACAGGGGCAGACGAGCAATCAGCCCCAGCATTTT
CDR3: CASSRRQGQTSNQPQHF

length: 12
size: NA
J: TRBJ2-7
D: NA
V: TRBV27
DNA: TGTGCCAGCAGTTTATTTCAGGGCGAGCAGTACTTC
CDR3: CASSLFQGEQYF

length: 14
size: few
J: TRBJ2-5
D: TRBD2
V: TRBV10-3
DNA: TGTGCCATCAGTGGTGCGGGGGGCAAAGAGACCCAGTACTTC
CDR3: CAISGAGGKETQYF

length: 15
size: NA
J: TRBJ2-3
D: NA
V: TRBV9
DNA: TGTGCCAGCAGCCCGCGGATAGGGGGGGCAGATACGCAGTATTTT
CDR3: CASSPRIGGADTQYF

length: 13
size: NA
J: TRBJ2-3
D: NA
V: TRBV29-1
DNA: TGCAGCCTTCGGAGCCTTTTCACAGATACGCAGTATTTT
CDR3: CSLRSLFTDTQYF

length: 15
size: NA
J: TRBJ1-5
D: NA
V: TRBV4-2
DNA: TGTGCCAGCAGCCAAGATTGGCCGACTGGTCAGCCCCAGCATTTT
CDR3: CASSQDWPTGQPQHF

length: 14
size: NA
J: TRBJ2-7
D: TRBD2
V: TRBV11-2
DNA: TGTGCCAGCAGCTGGGGGGGGGTCCCCTACGAGCAGTACTTC
CDR3: CASSWGGVPYEQYF

length: 10
size: few
J: TRBJ2-5
D: NA
V: TRBV28
DNA: TGTGCCAGCGAGGGGGGGTCCCAGTACTTC
CDR3: CASEGGSQYF

length: 14
size: NA
J: TRBJ1-4
D: TRBD1
V: TRBV7-9
DNA: TGTGCCAGCAGCCCGGACAGGGAAGATGAAAAACTGTTTTTT
CDR3: CASSPDREDEKLFF

length: 16
size: NA
J: TRBJ2-1
D: TRBD2
V: TRBV4-2
DNA: TGTGCCAGCAGCCAAGGCGGCGGGGGGGACTACAATGAGCAGTTCTTC
CDR3: CASSQGGGGDYNEQFF

length: 17
size: NA
J: TRBJ1-4
D: TRBD1
V: TRBV10-2
DNA: TGCGCCAGCAGTGACCCAGGGGGCTCGGCAACTAATGAAAAACTGTTTTTT
CDR3: CASSDPGGSATNEKLFF

length: 18
size: NA
J: TRBJ2-4
D: TRBD2
V: TRBV15
DNA: TGTGCCACCAGCAGAGGCCGGACCGTACTAGCGGGGAGGGACATTCAGTACTTC
CDR3: CATSRGRTVLAGRDIQYF

length: 13
size: NA
J: TRBJ2-3
D: NA
V: TRBV27
DNA: TGTGCCAGCAGTTCCCCTAACACAGATACGCAGTATTTT
CDR3: CASSSPNTDTQYF

length: 15
size: NA
J: TRBJ1-2
D: TRBD1
V: TRBV11-2
DNA: TGTGCCAGCAGCTCCGGACAGGGGGCCTACTATGGCTACACCTTC
CDR3: CASSSGQGAYYGYTF

length: 16
size: NA
J: TRBJ2-7
D: NA
V: TRBV4-1
DNA: TGCGCCAGCAGCCAAGTTCGGGTGGGAGCCCCCTACGAGCAGTACTTC
CDR3: CASSQVRVGAPYEQYF

length: 15
size: NA
J: TRBJ1-2
D: TRBD1
V: TRBV6-5
DNA: TGTGCCAGCAGTTCCGGGACAGCCGTTAACTATGGCTACACCTTC
CDR3: CASSSGTAVNYGYTF

length: 13
size: NA
J: TRBJ1-1
D: NA
V: TRBV30
DNA: TGTGCCTGGACCAAAGGGGAGAACACTGAAGCTTTCTTT
CDR3: CAWTKGENTEAFF

length: 15
size: NA
J: TRBJ1-2
D: TRBD1
V: TRBV9
DNA: TGTGCCAGCAGCGTAGAAGAGGGGGCAATAGATGGCTACACCTTC
CDR3: CASSVEEGAIDGYTF

length: 15
size: NA
J: TRBJ1-1
D: NA
V: TRBV18
DNA: TGTGCCAGCTCACCATGGGGAGAACTGAACACTGAAGCTTTCTTT
CDR3: CASSPWGELNTEAFF

length: 15
size: NA
J: TRBJ2-5
D: TRBD2
V: TRBV19
DNA: TGTGCCAGTAGTATAGATCGGCGGGAGCAAGAGACCCAGTACTTC
CDR3: CASSIDRREQETQYF

length: 16
size: NA
J: TRBJ2-3
D: TRBD1
V: TRBV6-1
DNA: TGTGCCAGCAGTGGAACAGGGGGACGAAGCACAGATACGCAGTATTTT
CDR3: CASSGTGGRSTDTQYF

length: 16
size: NA
J: TRBJ2-3
D: NA
V: TRBV4-3
DNA: TGCGCCAGCAGCCAAGATATTGCGGGGAGCACAGATACGCAGTATTTT
CDR3: CASSQDIAGSTDTQYF

length: 16
size: NA
J: TRBJ2-2
D: NA
V: TRBV6-5
DNA: TGTGCCAGCAGTTACCATGGCCCGGCGGGCACCGGGGAGCTGTTTTTT
CDR3: CASSYHGPAGTGELFF

length: 14
size: NA
J: TRBJ2-7
D: NA
V: TRBV19
DNA: TGTGCCAGTAGTATAGGGACACATACCTACGAGCAGTACTTC
CDR3: CASSIGTHTYEQYF